This T cell receptor beta chain came from a study of cytomegalovirus exposure and HLA in healthy donors. About the study: Falling in the Caucasian-associated ancestry cluster were approximately 84% of 300 to 500 genotyped donors.

It was with 60 Vbeta and 13 Jbeta primers that the PCR ran. The repertoire was sequenced with immunoSEQ multiplex PCR; TCRdb's copy has only in-frame clones and lacks some. The table shows 75,000 to 95,000 clones, with just under 70% occurring only once. General observations from the study: Previous analysis showed most TCR beta V segments were productive about 87% or about 30% of the time.

About this clone: Its antigen is as yet unknown.

The sequenced material came from PBMCs. The clonotype originates from a man aged 50 or older in good health and CMV-seronegative.

The chain's CDR3 is CASSQQDNNQPQHF. The CDR3 nucleotides read TGCGCCAGCAGCCAGCAGGACAACAATCAGCCCCAGCATTTT. The chain uses TRBV4-1 and TRBJ1-5, with D tentatively TRBD1 (5 bases). Germline values: CDR1 MGHRA, CDR2 YSYEKL. The CDR3 spans 14 residues. V lost 3 bases and J lost 3, with 9 bases in between.